The 15 T cell receptor beta chains presented below share a single source sample, sequenced in a study of cytomegalovirus exposure and HLA in healthy donors. Sequencing used immunoSEQ multiplex PCR; TCRdb keeps in-frame clones, though not all of them. The repertoire has roughly 100,000 clones, just under 95% of them found once; the top ten carry roughly 0.9%. The sequencing input was PBMCs. The receptors were gathered from a woman under 30 in good health and CMV-seronegative.

The chain links TRBV18 to TRBJ1-3; TRBD1 matches at 7 bases. Germline lookup yields CDR1 KGHSH and CDR2 LQKENI. The CDR3 runs to 18 residues. The V segment lost 6 bases and the J segment 0 bases; nucleotides outside the gene matches: 14. The CDR3 coding sequence is TGTGCCAGCTCCCCGCAAGCGATGGGACAGTTCTCTGGAAACACCATATATTTT. Translation: CASSPQAMGQFSGNTIYF. The variable domain in full, with the rest retrieved from reference TRBV18 and TRBJ1-3, is NAGVMQNPRHLVRRRGQEARLRCSPMKGHSHVYWYRQLPEEGLKFMVYLQKENIIDESGMPKERFSAEFPKEGPSILRIQQVVRGDSAAYFCASSPQAMGQFSGNTIYFGEGSWLTVV.

The J gene is TRBJ1-6, the V gene TRBV7-9; D perhaps matches TRBD1 (6 bases). The V gene's germline CDR1 is SEHNR and CDR2 FQNEAQ (reference sequence). The V and J ends lost 5 bases and 7 bases respectively, with 18 bases between them. The CDR3 covers 16 residues. In DNA form, the CDR3 reads TGTGCCAGCAGCCCCTCAAGTGGGACAAAGAATTCACCCCTCCACTTT. It translates to CASSPSSGTKNSPLHF.

This chain joins TRBV11-3 and TRBJ1-2; possible D gene TRBD1, 6 bases. Trimming removed 6 bases from V and 0 bases from J, with 11 bases in between. This CDR3 has 14 residues. Germline lookup yields CDR1 SGHNT and CDR2 YENEEA. In DNA, the CDR3 is TGTGCCAGCAGTGCTCAGGGGACTAACTATGGCTACACCTTC. Its protein product is CASSAQGTNYGYTF. Filled out from reference TRBV11-3 and TRBJ1-2, the complete variable domain reads EAGVVQSPRYKIIEKKQPVAFWCNPISGHNTLYWYLQNLGQGPELLIRYENEEAVDDSQLPKDRFSAERLKGVDSTLKIQPAELGDSAVYLCASSAQGTNYGYTFGSGTRLTVV.

The genes are TRBV4-1 and TRBJ2-7; D possibly corresponds to TRBD2 (6 bases). Trimming took 1 base from V and 6 from J, leaving 16 bases between them. Germline V gene sequence: CDR1 MGHRA, CDR2 YSYEKL. The CDR3 loop spans 15 amino acids. The CDR3 coding sequence is TGCGCCAGCAGCCAAGGGACCGGGAGCGTGCGCGAGCAGTACTTC. Translated, it gives CASSQGTGSVREQYF.

This chain links TRBV6-5 with TRBJ2-5; D may be TRBD1 (5 bases). There are 13 residues in the CDR3. CDR1 and CDR2 from the germline V gene are MNHEY and SVGAGI. Deletions cut 2 bases from V and 4 bases from J, with 8 bases between. Here the CDR3 DNA reads TGTGCCAGCAGTTACAAGCAGGGAGAGACCCAGTACTTC. As protein: CASSYKQGETQYF.

This clone appeared once. The chain employs TRBV7-2 and TRBJ1-5, with D perhaps matching TRBD1 (6 bases). The CDR3 has 15 residues. CDR1 is SGHTA and CDR2 is FQGNSA in the germline V gene. Trimming stripped 2 bases from V and 3 bases from J, with 11 bases between. The CDR3 DNA is TGTGCCAGCAGCTTACCCGGGGGGCCCAATCAGCCCCAGCATTTT. Its translation: CASSLPGGPNQPQHF.

The genes are TRBV7-2 and TRBJ1-2, with a possible D match to TRBD1 (5 bases). The V end was cut by 2 bases, the J end by 9 bases, with 16 bases between. Looked up from germline, CDR1 is SGHTA and CDR2 is FQGNSA. The CDR3 extends over 14 amino acids. The CDR3 loop reads CASSLLGGTVRYTF. CDR3 nucleotide sequence: TGTGCCAGCAGCTTACTCGGGGGGACGGTCCGCTACACCTTC.

The chain carries TRBV6-1 and TRBJ1-2; 10 bases align to TRBD1. The length of the CDR3 is 15 residues. The germline CDR1 and CDR2 sequences are MNHNS and SASEGT. V was clipped by 4 bases and J by 6 bases; unmatched bases: 8. The CDR3 nucleotides are TGTGCCAGCAGTGCCGGGACAGGGGATGGAGATGGCTACACCTTC. Protein: CASSAGTGDGDGYTF.

In its sample, this clone was seen once. The chain couples TRBV9 to TRBJ1-2, with D perhaps TRBD1 (5 bases). Looked up from germline, CDR1 is SGDLS and CDR2 is YYNGEE. V gave up 4 bases and J gave up 9 bases, with 13 bases separating them. The CDR3 totals 12 residues. The CDR3 DNA reads TGTGCCAGCAGCACACAGACAGCGAGCTACACCTTC. Translating gives CASSTQTASYTF. Together with reference TRBV9 and TRBJ1-2, the CDR3 gives the full variable domain: DSGVTQTPKHLITATGQRVTLRCSPRSGDLSVYWYQQSLDQGLQFLIQYYNGEERAKGNILERFSAQQFPDLHSELNLSSLELGDSALYFCASSTQTASYTFGSGTRLTVV.

The chain carries TRBV5-4 and TRBJ2-1; no reliable D call. CDR1 SGHNT and CDR2 YYREEE come from the germline V gene (reference sequence). The length of the CDR3 is 11 residues. V lost 1 base and J lost 8, with 4 bases in between. The CDR3 DNA is TGTGCCAGCAGCTTGTACTATGAGCAGTTCTTC. Translation: CASSLYYEQFF.

The chain employs TRBV11-2 and TRBJ2-3; D not certain. V shed 3 bases and J shed 5 bases, with 6 bases lying between them. Looked up from germline, CDR1 is SGHAT and CDR2 is FQNNGV. The CDR3 runs to 12 residues. CDR3 coding DNA: TGTGCCAGCAGCTTGTTCATAGATACGCAGTATTTT. Encoded protein: CASSLFIDTQYF.

The chain uses TRBV7-6 and TRBJ2-3; no definite D call. CDR3 length: 14 amino acids. CDR1 SGHVS and CDR2 FNYEAQ come from the germline V gene. The V and J ends lost 1 base and 5 bases respectively, with 10 bases between them. The CDR3 DNA reads as TGTGCCAGCAGCTTAGAACCCCCGGGAGATACGCAGTATTTT. Protein: CASSLEPPGDTQYF.

The chain carries TRBV10-3 and TRBJ2-7, with 10 bases aligning to TRBD2. CDR3 length: 15 amino acids. CDR1 and CDR2 from the germline V gene are ENHRY and SYGVKD. J lost 3 bases, V lost 6 bases, and 8 bases had no gene match. The CDR3: CAIREREGSHYEQYF. The DNA of the CDR3 is TGTGCCATCAGAGAGCGGGAGGGATCCCACTACGAGCAGTACTTC.

The gene calls are TRBV19 and TRBJ2-2, with unresolved D. CDR1 is LNHDA, CDR2 SQIVND, per germline (reference sequence). Trimming pared 6 bases from V and 3 bases from J, leaving 11 bases between. This CDR3 is 14 amino acids long. This CDR3 is CASSDFPYTGELFF. As DNA, the CDR3 is TGTGCCAGTAGCGACTTCCCTTACACCGGGGAGCTGTTTTTT.

The chain is built from TRBV6-5 and TRBJ2-7; D gene uncertain. The germline V gene has CDR1 MNHEY and CDR2 SVGAGI. The length of the CDR3 is 13 residues. Between the trimmed V and J ends, which lost 8 bases and 3 bases, there was a span of 14 bases. In nucleotides, the CDR3 is TGTGCCAGCGGCCTGCAATCGGGCTACGAGCAGTACTTC. The encoded protein is CASGLQSGYEQYF.